A single sample gave rise to the 26 T cell receptor beta chains below, sequenced in a study of spatial heterogeneity in lung cancer (dated by TCRdb to the late 2010s). Per the publication, the time point label means: blood at routine non-recurrence follow-up after resection. To prepare the library, 5' RACE was applied. The data were produced on a NextSeq 500. TCRdb reanalyzed the raw reads on its own, using fastp at Q25 for trimming and MiXCR for clone calling, and kept in-frame beta chains. Every distinct CDR3 protein forms one entry, paired with its most common genes and DNA. Across this sample there are under 150,000 distinct CDR3 sequences, with approximately 11% seen only once. Together, the top ten hold roughly 26% of the sample. This specimen was PBMCs, taken at follow-up. The receptors were sampled from a female donor with early-stage non-small cell lung cancer.

This clonotype was seen repeatedly, ten times or more. J is TRBJ1-1 and V is TRBV28; 8 nucleotides align to TRBD1. Germline V gives CDR1 MDHEN, CDR2 SYDVKM. The CDR3 has 15 residues. The V gene end was trimmed by 5 bases and the J gene end by 1 base; junction bases not matched to a gene: 6. The CDR3 sequence: CASSPHRGGNTEAFF. CDR3 DNA sequence: TGTGCCAGCAGTCCTCACAGGGGGGGGAACACTGAAGCTTTCTTT.

This clonotype was recorded a few times. The V call is TRBV3-1, the J call TRBJ2-7, with a weak D call TRBD1 (6 bases). Germline V gene data show CDR1 as LGHDT and CDR2 as YNNKEL (reference sequence). This CDR3 comprises 14 residues. V was trimmed by 1 base and J by 2 bases, leaving 9 bases between them. CDR3 nucleotide sequence: TGTGCCAGCAGCCAAGGGCACAGGGCCTACGAGCAGTACTTC. This encodes CASSQGHRAYEQYF.

This clonotype was counted a few times. The rearrangement uses TRBV30 and TRBJ1-1, with D tentatively TRBD1 (6 bases). The CDR3 runs to 13 residues. Looked up from germline, CDR1 is GTSNPN and CDR2 is SVGIG (reference sequence). Trimming removed 0 bases at V and 3 bases at J, with 8 bases between. The CDR3 nucleotides read TGTGCCTGGAGTGTCGCAGGGGACACTGAAGCTTTCTTT. Its translation is CAWSVAGDTEAFF.

V is TRBV18 and J is TRBJ1-4; 7 positions match TRBD1. Losses at the gene ends were 1 base for V and 8 bases for J; bases not matched to a gene: 4. Germline CDR1 reads KGHSH; CDR2 reads LQKENI. This CDR3 is 14 amino acids long. In DNA, the CDR3 is TGTGCCAGCTCACCACGGGGGACAGAGGAAAAACTGTTTTTT. The encoded protein is CASSPRGTEEKLFF.

In this sample, this clonotype turned up many times. The chain is built from TRBV6-6 and TRBJ1-5; TRBD1 is a possible D gene (5 bases). Germline V lookup: CDR1 MNHNY, CDR2 SVGAGI (reference sequence). Trimming took 8 bases from V and 4 from J, leaving 12 bases between them. This CDR3 spans 13 amino acids. CDR3 region: CASRTNQNQPQHF. The DNA for the CDR3 is TGTGCCAGCCGGACAAACCAAAATCAGCCCCAGCATTTT.

This clonotype has more than one count but fewer than ten. V gene TRBV5-1 combines with J gene TRBJ2-1; TRBD2 aligns across 11 bases. Germline V gene data show CDR1 as SGHRS and CDR2 as YFSETQ. The CDR3 loop spans 15 amino acids. V was pared by 4 bases and J by 8 bases, with 8 bases of the junction left unmatched. CDR3 protein: CASSLLAGGSDEQFF. The CDR3 DNA is TGCGCCAGCAGCCTTCTAGCGGGAGGCTCCGATGAGCAGTTCTTC.

The chain recombines TRBV5-6 with TRBJ1-6, with D unclear. Germline assignment: CDR1 SGHDT and CDR2 YYEEEE. Deletions cut 0 bases from V and 8 bases from J, with 3 bases between. The CDR3 is 12 residues long. The CDR3: CASSLGDSPLHF. CDR3 DNA: TGTGCCAGCAGCTTGGGGGATTCACCCCTCCACTTT.

The chain couples TRBV28 to TRBJ1-2, with D unresolved. The CDR3 is 15 residues long. Per germline, CDR1 MDHEN and CDR2 SYDVKM. V was trimmed by 3 bases and J by 0 bases, leaving 11 bases between them. This CDR3 reads CASSFLDGTNYGYTF. In nucleotides, the CDR3 is TGTGCCAGCAGTTTCCTGGACGGCACTAACTATGGCTACACCTTC.

Many counts were recorded for this clonotype. As DNA, the CDR3 is TGTGCCAGCAGATACGGGACAAATAGCAATCAGCCCCAGCATTTT. Its protein product is CASRYGTNSNQPQHF. This chain connects TRBV6-6 to TRBJ1-5; D may be TRBD1 (6 bases). The CDR3 runs to 15 residues. Germline loops: CDR1 MNHNY, CDR2 SVGAGI (reference sequence). V shed 6 bases and J shed 0 bases, with 12 bases lying between them.

This clonotype was picked up many times. V gene TRBV7-2 combines with J gene TRBJ2-3; TRBD1 or TRBD2 may be the D gene (6 bases each). Germline values: CDR1 SGHTA, CDR2 FQGNSA. The CDR3 runs to 14 residues. Trimming pared 1 base from V and 10 bases from J, leaving 15 bases between. The CDR3 sequence is CASSLGGGPRAQYF. The DNA for the CDR3 is TGTGCCAGCAGCTTAGGAGGGGGGCCCCGAGCGCAGTATTTT.

This clonotype was seen more than once but under ten times. The chain is built from TRBV5-1 and TRBJ1-2; no definite D call. Germline-derived CDR1 and CDR2 are SGHRS and YFSETQ. The CDR3 covers 13 residues. V lost 2 bases and J 7 bases, leaving 12 bases between the germline ends. The CDR3 loop is CASSFERERGYTF. The CDR3 bases are TGCGCCAGCAGCTTCGAAAGGGAACGTGGCTACACCTTC.

The gene calls are TRBV5-4 and TRBJ2-1; D is perhaps TRBD2 (6 bases). From germline, CDR1 is SGHNT and CDR2 YYREEE (reference sequence). The CDR3 consists of 16 residues. The V end was cut by 0 bases, the J end by 1 base, with 11 bases between. CDR3 DNA sequence: TGTGCCAGCAGCTTGGGCGGGATTGGGTCCTACAATGAGCAGTTCTTC. Translation gives CASSLGGIGSYNEQFF. Using reference TRBV5-4 and TRBJ2-1 for the parts outside the CDR3, the full variable domain is ETGVTQSPTHLIKTRGQQVTLRCSSQSGHNTVSWYQQALGQGPQFIFQYYREEENGRGNFPPRFSGLQFPNYSSELNVNALELDDSALYLCASSLGGIGSYNEQFFGPGTRLTVL.

The genes are TRBV23-1 and TRBJ2-7; weak D call: TRBD1 (6 bases). TRBV23-1 is labeled an ORF, and its function is uncertain. V was cut by 6 bases and J by 9 bases, with 21 bases left in between. The CDR3 is 14 residues long. The DNA for the CDR3 is TGCGCCAGCAGGACCACAGGGTCCGGCGACGGGCAGTACGTC. Translating it yields CASRTTGSGDGQYV.

This clonotype has ten or more counts. This sequence joins TRBV3-1 and TRBJ1-1, with TRBD1 as a possible D gene (6 bases). The V end was cut by 0 bases, the J end by 5 bases, with 13 bases between. There are 15 residues in the CDR3. Germline V gene data show CDR1 as LGHDT and CDR2 as YNNKEL (reference sequence). This CDR3 reads CASSQDVRRGTEAFF. In DNA form, the CDR3 reads TGTGCCAGCAGCCAAGATGTCCGAAGGGGGACTGAAGCTTTCTTT. Combining the CDR3 with reference TRBV3-1 and TRBJ1-1 gives the whole variable domain DTAVSQTPKYLVTQMGNDKSIKCEQNLGHDTMYWYKQDSKKFLKIMFSYNNKELIINETVPNRFSPKSPDKAHLNLHINSLELGDSAVYFCASSQDVRRGTEAFFGQGTRLTVV.

The chain uses TRBV3-1 and TRBJ2-5, with TRBD2 matching 13 bases. V gave up 3 bases and J gave up 4 bases; unmatched junction bases: 5. CDR3 length: 16 residues. Germline V lookup: CDR1 LGHDT, CDR2 YNNKEL (reference sequence). This CDR3 reads CASSQRTSGRAETQYF. DNA of the CDR3: TGTGCCAGCAGCCAGAGGACTAGCGGGAGAGCAGAGACCCAGTACTTC.

This clonotype occurred many times. Here the CDR3 reads CASSQNYGYTF. The CDR3 DNA sequence: TGTGCCAGCAGCCAGAACTATGGCTACACCTTC. The V and J genes are TRBV4-2 and TRBJ1-2; D is unresolved. The ends were cut back, 3 bases at V and 2 bases at J, with 1 base in the middle. The CDR3 length is 11 residues. Germline V gene sequence: CDR1 LGHNA, CDR2 YNFKEQ.

The chain recombines TRBV10-3 with TRBJ1-5; 9 bases agree with TRBD1. CDR1 and CDR2 (germline): ENHRY, SYGVKD. Trimming at V came to 5 bases and at J to 6 bases, leaving 8 bases not matched to a gene. This CDR3 contains 15 residues. Here the CDR3 reads CAISLGTGTGQPQHF. The CDR3 nucleotides are TGTGCCATCAGTCTCGGGACAGGGACCGGTCAGCCCCAGCATTTT.

The chain combines TRBV20-1 with TRBJ1-6; D may be TRBD1 (6 bases). This CDR3 contains 15 residues. Germline V CDR1 and CDR2: DFQATT, SNEGSKA (reference sequence). With 3 bases removed from V and 3 bases from J, the gap between germline ends came to 12 bases. CDR3 bases: TGCAGTGCTAGGGGAGGGGGAATCTATAATTCACCCCTCCACTTT. Residues: CSARGGGIYNSPLHF.

This clonotype was detected many times. J is TRBJ2-1 and V is TRBV7-8, with no clear D. The germline CDR1 and CDR2 sequences are SGHVS and FQNEAQ. The CDR3 extends over 14 amino acids. V was pared by 1 base and J by 7 bases, with 11 bases between. This CDR3 reads CASSLGPRINEQFF. Here the CDR3 DNA reads TGTGCCAGCAGCTTAGGACCGCGGATAAATGAGCAGTTCTTC.

The chain has TRBV10-3 and TRBJ2-7; D perhaps matches TRBD1 (6 bases). Trimming shortened V by 7 bases and J by 6 bases, and 22 bases separated the two germline ends. Germline V gene data show CDR1 as ENHRY and CDR2 as SYGVKD. The CDR3 loop spans 15 amino acids. CDR3 bases: TGTGCCATCAAAGCCGTCGGGACCAAAGGGGGCGAGCAGTACTTC. The encoded protein is CAIKAVGTKGGEQYF.

V and J are TRBV20-1 and TRBJ2-3, with 10 nucleotides matching TRBD2. This CDR3 is built from 16 residues. J lost 1 base, V lost 5 bases, and 9 bases had no gene match. The germline V gene encodes CDR1 DFQATT and CDR2 SNEGSKA (reference sequence). For the CDR3, the DNA is TGCAGTGCTCAAACCCTAGCGGGAGCGGGCACAGATACGCAGTATTTT. It encodes CSAQTLAGAGTDTQYF.

In its sample, this clonotype was seen many times. The rearrangement links TRBV28 to TRBJ2-1; 8 positions agree with TRBD1. The V gene end was trimmed by 5 bases and the J gene end by 3 bases; junction bases not matched to a gene: 12. The germline CDR1 and CDR2 sequences are MDHEN and SYDVKM. This CDR3 is 17 amino acids long. This CDR3 reads CASSPTGTGGFYNEQFF. CDR3 coding DNA: TGTGCCAGCAGTCCCACGGGGACAGGAGGTTTCTACAATGAGCAGTTCTTC.

This clonotype was counted between two and nine times. Here the CDR3 DNA reads TGTGCCAGCTCACCACGTAGCGGGGGTGCTAAAGAGACCCAGTACTTC. Residues: CASSPRSGGAKETQYF. The V and J genes are TRBV18 and TRBJ2-5, with 9 nucleotides matching TRBD2. Germline V lookup: CDR1 KGHSH, CDR2 LQKENI. Trimming cost V 1 base and J 3 bases; bases outside gene matches: 6. This CDR3 spans 16 amino acids.

The V and J genes are TRBV18 and TRBJ2-7; D is undetermined. This CDR3 spans 12 amino acids. V was pared by 8 bases and J by 1 base, with 9 bases between. In germline, CDR1 is KGHSH, CDR2 LQKENI. CDR3 region: CASPVQSYEQYV. The CDR3 DNA is TGTGCCAGCCCAGTACAATCCTACGAGCAGTACGTC.

This clonotype has a handful of counts. The V call is TRBV15, the J call TRBJ2-4; D is possibly TRBD1 or TRBD2 (5 bases each). The CDR3 is made up of 15 amino acids. The germline gives CDR1 LNHNV, CDR2 YYDKDF (reference sequence). Trimming removed 0 bases at V and 5 bases at J, with 11 bases between. Here the CDR3 DNA reads TGTGCCACCAGCAGAGATCAGGGAGTTCAAAACATTCAGTACTTC. Amino acid sequence: CATSRDQGVQNIQYF.

The sample holds a few counts of this clonotype. The rearrangement joins TRBV28 to TRBJ2-7; D may be TRBD1 (7 bases). CDR1 is MDHEN and CDR2 is SYDVKM in the germline V gene. V gave up 0 bases and J gave up 1 base, with 13 bases separating them. CDR3 length: 16 amino acids. The CDR3 spells CASSLWATGRSYEQYF. The CDR3, as DNA: TGTGCCAGCAGTTTATGGGCGACAGGGAGGTCCTACGAGCAGTACTTC.